A single sample gave rise to the 8 T cell receptor beta chains below, sequenced in a study of Ad26.COV2.S vaccination and SARS-CoV-2 variants. Regarding treatment: about 20 received Ad26.COV2.S at low or high dose, single or two shots; about 5 received placebo; per-sample allocation not given. Day 63 after the first vaccine or placebo injection was the time point for sampling. The method was immunoSEQ multiplex PCR; TCRdb's version includes in-frame clones alone and lacks a portion of them. Of some 400,000 clones listed, 75% to 90% are singletons. Here the sequenced sample was peripheral blood, taken in a trial of Ad26.COV2.S vaccine versus placebo. The receptors were sampled from a person aged 18-65 years who received the Ad26.COV2.S COVID-19 vaccine or a placebo.

The chain carries TRBV30 and TRBJ2-7, with D possibly TRBD1 on 6 matching bases. V shed 3 bases and J shed 2 bases, with 11 bases lying between them. Germline loops: CDR1 GTSNPN, CDR2 SVGIG (reference sequence). The CDR3 is 13 amino acids. CDR3 residues: CAWRMTGPYEQYF. For the CDR3, the DNA is TGTGCCTGGAGGATGACAGGACCCTACGAGCAGTACTTC.

This chain uses TRBV25-1 with TRBJ2-6; D unclear. Germline V gives CDR1 MGHDK, CDR2 SYGVNS. V was cut by 6 bases and J by 0 bases, with 9 bases left in between. The CDR3 sequence is 15 residues long. The CDR3 protein is CASRPTTSGANVLTF. The CDR3 nucleotides read TGTGCCAGCAGGCCAACAACCTCTGGGGCCAACGTCCTGACTTTC. The whole variable domain, filled in from reference TRBV25-1 and TRBJ2-6, reads EADIYQTPRYLVIGTGKKITLECSQTMGHDKMYWYQQDPGMELHLIHYSYGVNSTEKGDLSSESTVSRIRTEHFPLTLESARPSHTSQYLCASRPTTSGANVLTFGAGSRLTVL.

The gene calls are TRBV10-2 and TRBJ1-5, with 7 positions matching TRBD1. CDR1 and CDR2 from the germline V gene are WSHSY and SAAADI. The CDR3 has 15 residues. Trimming at V came to 3 bases and at J to 4 bases, leaving 6 bases not matched to a gene. CDR3 nucleotides: TGCGCCAGCAGTGATTTGGGGACAGTTAATCAGCCCCAGCATTTT. Amino acid sequence: CASSDLGTVNQPQHF.

The V gene is TRBV29-1, the J gene TRBJ1-5; 8 bases align to TRBD1. There are 15 residues in the CDR3. The J segment lost 2 bases and the V segment lost 7 bases, leaving 10 bases of the junction unmatched. Germline assignment: CDR1 SQVTM and CDR2 ANQGSEA. CDR3 region: CSGKDRAVGNQPQHF. For the CDR3, the DNA is TGCAGCGGCAAGGACAGGGCTGTCGGCAATCAGCCCCAGCATTTT. Full variable domain (remainder filled in from reference TRBV29-1 and TRBJ1-5): SAVISQKPSRDICQRGTSLTIQCQVDSQVTMMFWYRQQPGQSLTLIATANQGSEATYESGFVIDKFPISRPNLTFSTLTVSNMSPEDSSIYLCSGKDRAVGNQPQHFGDGTRLSIL.

This clone turned up a few times. This chain links TRBV27 with TRBJ2-7; 11 nucleotides line up with TRBD1. V shed 5 bases, J shed 2 bases, and the junction held 5 bases outside the gene matches. This CDR3 has 15 amino acids. Germline lookup yields CDR1 MNHEY and CDR2 SMNVEV (reference sequence). In DNA, the CDR3 is TGTGCCAGCAGTCGAACGGGACAGGGGGCCTACGAGCAGTACTTC. Protein: CASSRTGQGAYEQYF.

The chain carries TRBV27 and TRBJ2-1; perhaps TRBD2 as D (5 bases). CDR3 length equals 13 residues. Trimming shortened V by 4 bases and J by 7 bases, and 11 bases separated the two germline ends. Germline lookup yields CDR1 MNHEY and CDR2 SMNVEV (reference sequence). The CDR3 spells CASSYSERNEQFF. CDR3 coding DNA: TGTGCCAGCAGTTATAGCGAACGTAATGAGCAGTTCTTC.

The rearrangement joins TRBV5-8 to TRBJ1-2; D is undetermined. Trimming stripped 4 bases from V and 0 bases from J, with 13 bases between. This CDR3 contains 15 residues. Germline CDR1 reads SGHTS; CDR2 reads YDEGEE. CDR3 loop: CASSIGRRSNYGYTF. In DNA form, the CDR3 reads TGTGCCAGCAGCATAGGACGGAGATCTAACTATGGCTACACCTTC.

The rearrangement links TRBV5-1 to TRBJ1-6; D might be TRBD1 (6 bases). This CDR3 spans 15 amino acids. The V gene lost 4 bases and the J gene lost 4 bases, with 12 bases spanning the gap. Germline lookup yields CDR1 SGHRS and CDR2 YFSETQ. The CDR3 nucleotides are TGCGCCAGCAGCCCAACGACAGGATATAATTCACCCCTCCACTTT. This sequence encodes CASSPTTGYNSPLHF.